The 11 T cell receptor beta chains below were found in one sample sequenced in a study of beta chain features in type 1 diabetes. The entirety of the isolated RNA underwent reverse transcription, so expressed TCRB transcripts were sequenced. Produced via immunoSEQ multiplex PCR; TCRdb's table is partial and in-frame only. This table holds under 250,000 clones, 27% found once. Sequencing was performed on central memory CD4+ T cells from blood. The source of these receptors is a young man in good health.

This chain links TRBV15 with TRBJ2-1; no clear D gene. Per the germline V gene, CDR1 is LNHNV and CDR2 is YYDKDF (reference sequence). The V end was cut by 0 bases, the J end by 7 bases, with 13 bases between. The CDR3 length is 15 residues. The DNA for the CDR3 is TGTGCCACCAGCAGAGATGCAGTCCCCAATAATGAGCAGTTCTTC. Protein sequence: CATSRDAVPNNEQFF.

This sequence joins TRBV6-5 and TRBJ2-7; D is uncertain. This CDR3 is 15 amino acids long. Germline V CDR1 and CDR2: MNHEY, SVGAGI. V lost 2 bases and J lost 2, with 13 bases in between. The CDR3 DNA reads TGTGCCAGCAGTTACGGGCCGTGGGGTACCTACGAGCAGTACTTC. Its translation: CASSYGPWGTYEQYF.

This rearrangement joins TRBV30 to TRBJ1-5, with a possible D match to TRBD1 (6 bases). The germline V gene has CDR1 GTSNPN and CDR2 SVGIG (reference sequence). The germline V and J ends were trimmed by 2 bases and 7 bases, with 15 bases remaining between them. The CDR3 runs to 14 residues. The CDR3 region has the DNA TGTGCCTGGAGTCAAAACAGGGTTGAGCAGCCCCAGCATTTT. Translated, it gives CAWSQNRVEQPQHF.

The chain uses TRBV2 and TRBJ2-1, with 10 bases matching TRBD2. Germline CDR1 is SNHLY and CDR2 is FYNNEI. The CDR3 spans 14 residues. V was clipped by 4 bases and J by 6 bases; unmatched bases: 3. The CDR3: CASSAQRGGNEQFF. CDR3 DNA: TGTGCCAGCAGTGCCCAGCGGGGGGGCAATGAGCAGTTCTTC.

With respect to this clone: At one end, the junction sequence differs from germline, possibly due to a read error. The rearrangement uses TRBV5-6 and TRBJ2-1, with TRBD1 as a possible D gene (7 bases). The CDR3 contains 16 residues. CDR1 is SGHDT, CDR2 YYEEEE, per germline. DNA for the CDR3: TGTGCCAGCAGCACCGGAGGAGGGGGCGCGGGGAATGGGCAGTTCTTC. This codes for CASSTGGGGAGNGQFF.

This clone was found many times. The chain employs TRBV11-1 and TRBJ2-1, with TRBD2 matching 10 bases. Trimming removed 6 bases from V and 8 bases from J; junction bases left unmatched: 13. CDR1 and CDR2 (germline): SGHAT, FQDESV (reference sequence). This CDR3 contains 16 residues. The CDR3 DNA reads TGTGCCAGCAGAGAGGGGGGACTAGCGCTTCGGGATGAGCAGTTCTTC. Translated: CASREGGLALRDEQFF.

Of note for this clone: The sample contains more than one DNA sequence encoding this CDR3. The genes are TRBV30 and TRBJ2-5; D is possibly TRBD1 (5 bases). Trimming shortened V by 0 bases and J by 4 bases, and 12 bases separated the two germline ends. Germline CDR1 and CDR2: GTSNPN and SVGIG (reference sequence). The CDR3 runs 14 residues. The CDR3 DNA is TGTGCCTGGAGTGTGGTCAGGGATCGAGAGACCCAGTACTTC. Its translation is CAWSVVRDRETQYF. The full variable domain, its missing parts supplied by reference TRBV30 and TRBJ2-5, is SQTIHQWPATLVQPVGSPLSLECTVEGTSNPNLYWYRQAAGRGLQLLFYSVGIGQISSEVPQNLSASRPQDRQFILSSKKLLLSDSGFYLCAWSVVRDRETQYFGPGTRLLVL.

In its sample, this clone was seen many times. CDR3 sequence reads: CAWTLDFLGYGYTF. The CDR3 DNA reads as TGTGCCTGGACTCTGGACTTTTTAGGTTATGGCTACACCTTC. The rearrangement links TRBV30 to TRBJ1-2, with D hard to call. This CDR3 is built from 14 residues. V lost 4 bases to trimming and J lost 5 bases, with 17 bases between them. Germline CDR1 reads GTSNPN; CDR2 reads SVGIG (reference sequence).

The chain has TRBV28 and TRBJ2-5; D not resolved. This CDR3 has 10 residues. Between the trimmed V and J ends, which lost 7 bases and 2 bases, there was a span of 2 bases. Germline V lookup: CDR1 MDHEN, CDR2 SYDVKM. CDR3 DNA sequence: TGTGCCAGCAAACAAGAGACCCAGTACTTC. Translated, it gives CASKQETQYF.

In this sample, this clone turned up many times. The genes are TRBV7-9 and TRBJ2-1; D tentatively fits TRBD1 or TRBD2 (5 bases each). The germline gives CDR1 SEHNR, CDR2 FQNEAQ (reference sequence). The V and J ends lost 4 bases and 6 bases respectively, with 10 bases between them. The CDR3 loop spans 13 amino acids. CDR3 region: CASSWDLVNEQFF. The CDR3 nucleotides are TGTGCCAGCAGCTGGGACCTAGTCAATGAGCAGTTCTTC. The entire variable domain, with the rest obtained from reference TRBV7-9 and TRBJ2-1, is as follows: DTGVSQNPRHKITKRGQNVTFRCDPISEHNRLYWYRQTLGQGPEFLTYFQNEAQLEKSRLLSDRFSAERPKGSFSTLEIQRTEQGDSAMYLCASSWDLVNEQFFGPGTRLTVL.

The chain uses TRBV7-2 and TRBJ1-2; D is perhaps TRBD1 (5 bases). CDR3 length: 14 residues. The V gene lost 1 base and the J gene lost 8 bases, with 14 bases spanning the gap. Germline V gene lookup returns CDR1 SGHTA and CDR2 FQGNSA. CDR3: CASSLEARVGGYTF. The CDR3 nucleotides read TGTGCCAGCAGCTTAGAGGCCAGGGTGGGCGGCTACACCTTC.